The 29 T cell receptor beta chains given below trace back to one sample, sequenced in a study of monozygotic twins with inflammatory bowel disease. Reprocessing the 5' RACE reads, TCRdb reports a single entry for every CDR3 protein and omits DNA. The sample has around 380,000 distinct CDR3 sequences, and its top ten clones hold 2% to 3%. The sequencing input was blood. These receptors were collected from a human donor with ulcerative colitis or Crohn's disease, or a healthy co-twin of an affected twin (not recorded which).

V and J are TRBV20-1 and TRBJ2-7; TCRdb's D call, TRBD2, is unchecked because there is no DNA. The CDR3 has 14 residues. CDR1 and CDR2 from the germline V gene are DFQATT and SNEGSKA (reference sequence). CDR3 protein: CSAHSLGQPYEQYF.

Here the CDR3 reads CASSLNSYKPQHF. The rearrangement links TRBV5-1 to TRBJ1-5. CDR1 is SGHRS and CDR2 is YFSETQ in the germline V gene. CDR3 size: 13 residues.

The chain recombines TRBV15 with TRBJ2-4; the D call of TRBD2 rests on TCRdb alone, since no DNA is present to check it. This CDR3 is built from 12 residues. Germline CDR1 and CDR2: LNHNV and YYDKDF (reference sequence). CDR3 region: CATSRGKTSPDF.

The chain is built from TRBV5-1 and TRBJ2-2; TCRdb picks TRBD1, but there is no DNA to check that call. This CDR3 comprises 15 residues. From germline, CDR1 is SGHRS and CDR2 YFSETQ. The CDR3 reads CASSWGQGTTGELFF.

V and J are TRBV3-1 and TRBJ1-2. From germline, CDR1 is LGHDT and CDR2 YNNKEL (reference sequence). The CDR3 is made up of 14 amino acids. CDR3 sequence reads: CASSQENSPYGYTF.

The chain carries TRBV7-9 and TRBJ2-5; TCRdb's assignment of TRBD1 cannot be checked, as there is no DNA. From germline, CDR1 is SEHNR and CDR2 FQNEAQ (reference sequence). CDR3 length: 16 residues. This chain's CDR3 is CASSAPGQGAQETQYF.

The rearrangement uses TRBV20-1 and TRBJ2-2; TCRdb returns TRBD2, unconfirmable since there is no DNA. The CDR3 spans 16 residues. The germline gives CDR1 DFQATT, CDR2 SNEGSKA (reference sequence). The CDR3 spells CSAYSGTSGQTGELFF.

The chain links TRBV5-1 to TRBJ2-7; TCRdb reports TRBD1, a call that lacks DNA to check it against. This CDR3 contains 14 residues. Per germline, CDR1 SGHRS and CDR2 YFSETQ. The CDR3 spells CASSRTGLSDEQYF.

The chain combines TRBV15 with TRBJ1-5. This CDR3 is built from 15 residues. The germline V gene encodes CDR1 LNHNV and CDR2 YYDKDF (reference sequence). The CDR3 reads CATSREEWSSQPQHF. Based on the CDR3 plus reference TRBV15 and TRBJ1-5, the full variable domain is DAMVIQNPRYQVTQFGKPVTLSCSQTLNHNVMYWYQQKSSQAPKLLFHYYDKDFNNEADTPDNFQSRRPNTSFCFLDIRSPGLGDTAMYLCATSREEWSSQPQHFGDGTRLSIL.

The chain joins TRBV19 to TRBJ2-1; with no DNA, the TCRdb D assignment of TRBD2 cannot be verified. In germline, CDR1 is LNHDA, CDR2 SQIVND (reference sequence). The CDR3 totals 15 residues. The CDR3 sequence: CARMTSGRANGAQFF. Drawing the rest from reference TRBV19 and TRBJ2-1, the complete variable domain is DGGITQSPKYLFRKEGQNVTLSCEQNLNHDAMYWYRQDPGQGLRLIYYSQIVNDFQKGDIAEGYSVSREKKESFPLTVTSAQKNPTAFYLCARMTSGRANGAQFFGPGTRLTVL.

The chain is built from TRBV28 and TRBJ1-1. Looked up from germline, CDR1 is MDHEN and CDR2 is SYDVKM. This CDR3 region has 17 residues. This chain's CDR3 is CASSPTRALKGGTEAFF.

The chain's CDR3 is CASSPVPQGQYGYTF. This chain connects TRBV28 to TRBJ1-2; TCRdb's assignment of TRBD1 cannot be checked, as there is no DNA. Germline V gene data show CDR1 as MDHEN and CDR2 as SYDVKM. CDR3 length equals 15 residues.

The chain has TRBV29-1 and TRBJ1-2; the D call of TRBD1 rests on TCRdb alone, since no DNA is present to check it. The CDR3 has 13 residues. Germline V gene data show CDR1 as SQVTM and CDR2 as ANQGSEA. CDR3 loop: CSGDTGTGYGYTF.

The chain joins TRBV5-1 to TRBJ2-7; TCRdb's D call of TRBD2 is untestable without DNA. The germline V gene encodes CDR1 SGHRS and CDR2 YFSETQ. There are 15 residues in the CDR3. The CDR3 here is CASSLLAGVRYEQYF.

CDR3 amino acids: CATSRDSHGYTF. The rearrangement links TRBV24-1 to TRBJ1-2; absent DNA, TCRdb's TRBD1 call cannot be checked. The CDR3 has 12 residues. The germline V gene has CDR1 KGHDR and CDR2 SFDVKD.

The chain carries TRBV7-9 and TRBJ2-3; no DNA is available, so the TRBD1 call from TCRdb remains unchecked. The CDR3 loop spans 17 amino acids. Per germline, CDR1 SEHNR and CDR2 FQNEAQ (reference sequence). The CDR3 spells CASSSGGGRTPTDTQYF.

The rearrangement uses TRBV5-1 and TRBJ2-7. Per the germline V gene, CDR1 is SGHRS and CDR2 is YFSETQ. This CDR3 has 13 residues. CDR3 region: CASSFGGPYEQYF.

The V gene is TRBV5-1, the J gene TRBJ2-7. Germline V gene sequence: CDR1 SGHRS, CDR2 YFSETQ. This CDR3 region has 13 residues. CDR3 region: CASSLRVAYEQYF.

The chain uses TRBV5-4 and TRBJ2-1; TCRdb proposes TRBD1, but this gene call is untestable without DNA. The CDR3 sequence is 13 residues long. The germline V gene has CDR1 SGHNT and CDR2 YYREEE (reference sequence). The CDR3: CASTDQGYNEQFF.

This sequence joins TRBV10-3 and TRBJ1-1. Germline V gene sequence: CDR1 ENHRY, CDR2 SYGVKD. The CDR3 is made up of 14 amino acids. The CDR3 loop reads CAIRRDPEVVSAFF.

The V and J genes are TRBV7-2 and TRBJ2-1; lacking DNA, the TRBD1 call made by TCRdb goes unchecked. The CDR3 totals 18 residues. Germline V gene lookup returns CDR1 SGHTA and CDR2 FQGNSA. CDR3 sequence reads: CASSPVGGRGANYNEQFF.

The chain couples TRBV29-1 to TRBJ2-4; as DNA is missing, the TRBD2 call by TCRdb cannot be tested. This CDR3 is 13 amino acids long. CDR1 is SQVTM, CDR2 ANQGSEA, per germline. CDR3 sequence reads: CSVEGVTKNIQYF. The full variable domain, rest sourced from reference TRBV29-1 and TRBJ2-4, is SAVISQKPSRDICQRGTSLTIQCQVDSQVTMMFWYRQQPGQSLTLIATANQGSEATYESGFVIDKFPISRPNLTFSTLTVSNMSPEDSSIYLCSVEGVTKNIQYFGAGTRLSVL.

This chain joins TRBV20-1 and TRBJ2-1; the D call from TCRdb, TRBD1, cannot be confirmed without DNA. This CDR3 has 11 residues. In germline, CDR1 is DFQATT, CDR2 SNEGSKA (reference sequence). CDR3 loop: CSASPLDEQFF.

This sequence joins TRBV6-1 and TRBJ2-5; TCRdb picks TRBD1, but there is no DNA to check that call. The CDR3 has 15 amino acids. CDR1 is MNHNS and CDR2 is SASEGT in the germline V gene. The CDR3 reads CASRSSGGGLETQYF.

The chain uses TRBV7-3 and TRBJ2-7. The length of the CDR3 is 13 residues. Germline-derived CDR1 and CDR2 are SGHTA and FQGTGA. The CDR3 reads CASSLQSFGEQYF.

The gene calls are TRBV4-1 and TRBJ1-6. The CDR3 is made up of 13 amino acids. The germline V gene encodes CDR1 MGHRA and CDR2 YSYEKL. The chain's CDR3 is CASSQTEKSPLHF.

The CDR3 here is CASSLRREGTYEQYF. This sequence joins TRBV27 and TRBJ2-7; without DNA, the TCRdb call of TRBD2 cannot be checked. This CDR3 is built from 15 residues. Germline V CDR1 and CDR2: MNHEY, SMNVEV (reference sequence).

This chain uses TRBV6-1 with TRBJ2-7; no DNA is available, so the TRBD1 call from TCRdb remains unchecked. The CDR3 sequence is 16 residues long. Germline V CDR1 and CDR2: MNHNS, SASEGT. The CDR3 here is CASSQLATGETYEQYF.

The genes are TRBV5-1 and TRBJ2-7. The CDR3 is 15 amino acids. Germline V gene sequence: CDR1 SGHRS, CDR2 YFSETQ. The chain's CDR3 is CASSLVGDKIYEQYF.